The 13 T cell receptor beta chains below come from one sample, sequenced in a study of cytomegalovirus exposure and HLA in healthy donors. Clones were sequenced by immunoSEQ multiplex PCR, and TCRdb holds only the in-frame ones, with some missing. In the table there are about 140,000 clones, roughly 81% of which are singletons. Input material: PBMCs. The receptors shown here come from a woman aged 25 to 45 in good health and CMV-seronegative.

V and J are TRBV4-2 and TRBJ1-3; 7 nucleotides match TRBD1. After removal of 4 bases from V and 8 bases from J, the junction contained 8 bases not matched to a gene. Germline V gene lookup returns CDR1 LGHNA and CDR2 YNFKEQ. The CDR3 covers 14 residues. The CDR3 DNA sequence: TGTGCCAGCAGCCGGGGGACAGCCCCAGACACCATATATTTT. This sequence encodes CASSRGTAPDTIYF.

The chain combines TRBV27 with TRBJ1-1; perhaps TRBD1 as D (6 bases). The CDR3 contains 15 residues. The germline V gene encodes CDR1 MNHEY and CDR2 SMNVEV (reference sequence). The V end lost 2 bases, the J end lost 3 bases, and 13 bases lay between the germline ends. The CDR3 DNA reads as TGTGCCAGCAGTTTACGGGGGGCGCGGGACACTGAAGCTTTCTTT. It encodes CASSLRGARDTEAFF.

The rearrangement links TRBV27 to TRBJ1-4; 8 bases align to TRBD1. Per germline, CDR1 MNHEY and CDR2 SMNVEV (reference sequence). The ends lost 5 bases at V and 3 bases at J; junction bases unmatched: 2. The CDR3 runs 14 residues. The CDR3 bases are TGTGCCAGCAGTATACAGGGGGCTAATGAAAAACTGTTTTTT. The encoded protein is CASSIQGANEKLFF.

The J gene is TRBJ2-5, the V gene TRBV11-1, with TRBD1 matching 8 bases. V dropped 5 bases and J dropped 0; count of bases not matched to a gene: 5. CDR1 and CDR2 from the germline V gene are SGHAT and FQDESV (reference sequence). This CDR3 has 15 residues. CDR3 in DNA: TGTGCCAGCAGCCCCGGGACAGGTGACCAAGAGACCCAGTACTTC. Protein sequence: CASSPGTGDQETQYF.

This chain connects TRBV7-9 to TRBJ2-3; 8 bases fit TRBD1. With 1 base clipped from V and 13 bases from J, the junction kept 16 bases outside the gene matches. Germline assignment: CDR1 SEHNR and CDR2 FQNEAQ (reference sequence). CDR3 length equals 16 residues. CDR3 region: CASSLVPGQGIKVEYF. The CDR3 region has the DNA TGTGCCAGCAGCTTAGTGCCTGGACAGGGAATCAAGGTTGAGTATTTT.

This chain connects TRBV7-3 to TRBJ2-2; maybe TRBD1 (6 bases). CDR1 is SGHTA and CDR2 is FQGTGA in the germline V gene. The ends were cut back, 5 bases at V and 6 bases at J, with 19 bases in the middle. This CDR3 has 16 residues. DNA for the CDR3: TGTGCCAGCAGCAAACAGGGCGCTGCTTTGGCCGGGGAGCTGTTTTTT. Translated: CASSKQGAALAGELFF.

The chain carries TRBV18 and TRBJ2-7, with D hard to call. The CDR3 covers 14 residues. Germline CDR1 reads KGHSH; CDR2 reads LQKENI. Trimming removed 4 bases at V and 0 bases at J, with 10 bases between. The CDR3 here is CASSLNGYSYEQYF. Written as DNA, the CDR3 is TGTGCCAGCTCACTAAACGGGTACTCCTACGAGCAGTACTTC.

The DNA for the CDR3 is TGTGCCAGCAGCTTAGTGGCTAGCGGAGGCGAGCAGTACTTC. Residues: CASSLVASGGEQYF. This chain connects TRBV7-2 to TRBJ2-7; 7 nucleotides align to TRBD2. The J segment lost 6 bases and the V segment lost 1 base, leaving 6 bases of the junction unmatched. This CDR3 contains 14 residues. Germline V gene sequence: CDR1 SGHTA, CDR2 FQGNSA.

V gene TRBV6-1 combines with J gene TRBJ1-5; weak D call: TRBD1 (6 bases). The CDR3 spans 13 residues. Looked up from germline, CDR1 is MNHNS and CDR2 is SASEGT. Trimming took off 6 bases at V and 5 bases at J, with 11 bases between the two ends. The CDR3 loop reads CASRTRQDQPQHF. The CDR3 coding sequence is TGTGCCAGCAGAACAAGACAGGATCAGCCCCAGCATTTT.

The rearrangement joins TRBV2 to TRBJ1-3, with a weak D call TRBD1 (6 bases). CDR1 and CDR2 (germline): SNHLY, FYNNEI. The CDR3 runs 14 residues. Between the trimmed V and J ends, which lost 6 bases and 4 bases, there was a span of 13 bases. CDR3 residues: CASRDTGIGNTIYF. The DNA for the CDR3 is TGTGCCAGCAGGGATACAGGGATCGGAAACACCATATATTTT.

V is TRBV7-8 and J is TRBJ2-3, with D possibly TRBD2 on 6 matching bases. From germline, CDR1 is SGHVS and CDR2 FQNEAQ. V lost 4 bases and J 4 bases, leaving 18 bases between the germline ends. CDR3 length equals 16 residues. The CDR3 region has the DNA TGTGCCAGCAGCTCCTTGTCGTGGGGGGATCCAGATACGCAGTATTTT. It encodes CASSSLSWGDPDTQYF.

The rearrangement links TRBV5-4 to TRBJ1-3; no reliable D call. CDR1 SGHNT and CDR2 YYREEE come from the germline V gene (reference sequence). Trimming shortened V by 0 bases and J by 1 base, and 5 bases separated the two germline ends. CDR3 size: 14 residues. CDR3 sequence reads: CASSLGGSGNTIYF. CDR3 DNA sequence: TGTGCCAGCAGCTTGGGAGGGTCTGGAAACACCATATATTTT.

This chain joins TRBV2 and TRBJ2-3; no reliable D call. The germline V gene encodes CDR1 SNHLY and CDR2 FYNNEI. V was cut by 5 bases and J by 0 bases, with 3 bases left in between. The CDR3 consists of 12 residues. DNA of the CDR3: TGTGCCAGCAGTCCTAGCACAGATACGCAGTATTTT. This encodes CASSPSTDTQYF.